Listed here is a single T cell receptor (beta chain). What it binds is unknown. The sample is drawn from a study of T cell repertoires in cytomegalovirus infection. Study information: Use of recently identified HLA-C-restricted and well-studied HLA-B-restricted CMV epitopes was part of the study. A matching HLA type, together with CMV infection, was signaled by public TCR beta signatures.

Per germline, CDR1 LNHDA and CDR2 SQIVND (reference sequence). The length of the CDR3 is 19 residues. Deletions cut 5 bases from V and 2 bases from J, with 25 bases between. TCRdb reanalysed the reads using MiXCR and keeps one entry per CDR3 protein. The sample contains some 800,000 distinct CDR3 sequences, under 35% of which appear only once. The chain is built from TRBV19 and TRBJ1-5; D is undetermined. The material sequenced was cultured CD8+ T cells from PBMCs, taken from culture after CMV antigen stimulation. This sequence was found in a human donor in good health (CMV status not recorded). Some clones in this sample may be carry-over from other donors' samples. The CDR3 reads CASSSRTPPSEKGNQPQHF. The CDR3 DNA is TGTGCCAGTAGTTCCCGAACGCCGCCGTCAGAGAAGGGCAATCAGCCCCAGCATTTT.